This T cell receptor beta chain is from a study of read filtering for tumor transcriptome and immune sequencing. This clonotype was recorded at least ten times. The library was built from about 400 ng RNA with molecular barcoded adaptors for alpha/delta and beta/gamma chains. From the reads, TCRdb called clonotypes with MiXCR, one entry per CDR3 protein. The data contain some 120,000 distinct CDR3 sequences, under 15% of them seen just once; the ten biggest clones take up 11%. V lost 3 bases and J 3 bases, leaving 14 bases between the germline ends. This CDR3 comprises 15 residues. The germline V gene encodes CDR1 KGHSH and CDR2 LQKENI.

V usage is TRBV18 and J usage is TRBJ1-1, with no clear D. What was sequenced was a population of CD138-negative cells sorted from bone marrow. The sequence was collected from a donor aged 40 or older with multiple myeloma. Here the CDR3 reads CASSPVAGLDTEAFF. The DNA of the CDR3 is TGTGCCAGCTCACCCGTCGCAGGTTTGGACACTGAAGCTTTCTTT. Full variable domain (remainder filled in from reference TRBV18 and TRBJ1-1): NAGVMQNPRHLVRRRGQEARLRCSPMKGHSHVYWYRQLPEEGLKFMVYLQKENIIDESGMPKERFSAEFPKEGPSILRIQQVVRGDSAAYFCASSPVAGLDTEAFFGQGTRLTVV.